Following are 3 T cell receptor beta chains from one sample sequenced in a study of read filtering for tumor transcriptome and immune sequencing. Molecular barcoded adaptors covering alpha/delta and beta/gamma chains were used on about 390 ng RNA. Via MiXCR, TCRdb re-called the reads, giving one row per CDR3 protein. The repertoire holds around 65,000 distinct CDR3 sequences, with 15% to 25% as singletons. Input material: a population of CD138-negative cells sorted from bone marrow. The receptor source for this set is a donor aged 40 or over with multiple myeloma.

To note about this clonotype: One end of the junction does not line up with germline, which may come from a read error. CDR3 protein: CASSKSGTGSTGTVAFF. The CDR3 nucleotides are TGTGCCAGCAGTAAGAGTGGGACAGGGTCGACCGGCACTGTAGCTTTCTTT. The V call is TRBV12-3 or TRBV12-4, the J call TRBJ1-1; TRBD1 agrees at 9 bases. This CDR3 region has 17 residues.

This clonotype showed up just once. Possible read error: a much larger clone is one base away. The chain links TRBV5-1 to TRBJ2-3; possibly TRBD2 for D (7 bases). The CDR3 extends over 14 amino acids. The germline V gene encodes CDR1 SGHRS and CDR2 YFSETQ. CDR3 sequence (DNA): TGCGCCAGCAGCCCGGGGGGCCGCACAGATAAGCAGTATTTT. It is translated as CASSPGGRTDKQYF. Together with reference TRBV5-1 and TRBJ2-3, the CDR3 gives the full variable domain: KAGVTQTPRYLIKTRGQQVTLSCSPISGHRSVSWYQQTPGQGLQFLFEYFSETQRNKGNFPGRFSGRQFSNSRSEMNVSTLELGDSALYLCASSPGGRTDKQYFGPGTRLTVL.

The table lists this clonotype with many counts. J is TRBJ2-7 and V is TRBV7-2; D tentatively reads TRBD1 or TRBD2 (5 bases each). Germline CDR1 is SGHTA and CDR2 is FQGNSA. The CDR3 spans 14 residues. V shed 5 bases and J shed 1 base, with 12 bases lying between them. In nucleotides, the CDR3 is TGTGCCAGCAGCCGACGGGACGGATCCTACGAGCAGTACTTC. Its protein product is CASSRRDGSYEQYF.